These 23 T cell receptor beta chains came from one sample sequenced in a study of control samples from healthy donors and cancer patients. Generated by immunoSEQ multiplex PCR, the TCRdb table keeps only in-frame clones and is missing some. The sample has about 230,000 clones; over 75% are singletons. Sequences were obtained from PBMCs. The receptors derive from a woman aged 55-69 years with lung cancer.

In DNA, the CDR3 is TGCGCCAGTCAGGACTACAATGAGCAGTTCTTC. Its translation is CASQDYNEQFF. The rearrangement uses TRBV10-2 and TRBJ2-1; D is unclear. V was clipped by 9 bases and J by 3 bases, with 6 bases between them. The CDR3 covers 11 residues. From germline, CDR1 is WSHSY and CDR2 SAAADI.

The chain joins TRBV19 to TRBJ1-1; TRBD1 agrees at 7 bases. This CDR3 has 14 residues. Looked up from germline, CDR1 is LNHDA and CDR2 is SQIVND (reference sequence). V gave up 4 bases and J gave up 3 bases; unmatched junction bases: 5. The CDR3 is CASSTGTVYTEAFF. CDR3 in DNA: TGTGCCAGTAGTACCGGGACAGTTTACACTGAAGCTTTCTTT.

V usage is TRBV28 and J usage is TRBJ1-2, with a weak D call TRBD1 (6 bases). Per germline, CDR1 MDHEN and CDR2 SYDVKM. Trimming left V 3 bases short and J 8 bases short, with 10 bases between. CDR3 length: 12 amino acids. The CDR3 nucleotides read TGTGCCAGCAGTTTTAGGGGGAGAGGCTACACCTTC. It codes for CASSFRGRGYTF.

This clone was counted a few times. The chain recombines TRBV6-5 with TRBJ1-1; D remains ambiguous. V lost 6 bases, J lost 0 bases, and 8 bases lay in between. Germline V gene sequence: CDR1 MNHEY, CDR2 SVGAGI. The CDR3 contains 13 residues. This chain's CDR3 is CASSAIMNTEAFF. The CDR3 coding sequence is TGTGCCAGCAGCGCCATCATGAACACTGAAGCTTTCTTT.

The chain is built from TRBV2 and TRBJ2-7; tentatively, D is TRBD2 (6 bases). V was clipped by 4 bases and J by 6 bases, with 10 bases between them. The CDR3 runs to 12 residues. Germline values: CDR1 SNHLY, CDR2 FYNNEI. As DNA, the CDR3 is TGTGCCAGCAGTGGGGCGGGGTTCGAGCAGTACTTC. The encoded protein is CASSGAGFEQYF.

This clone was detected once. V is TRBV12-3 or TRBV12-4 and J is TRBJ1-4; D gene uncertain. The CDR3 covers 13 residues. The V end lost 1 base, the J end lost 8 bases, and 8 bases lay between the germline ends. The CDR3 here is CASSLGQGEKLFF. The CDR3 DNA sequence: TGTGCCAGCAGTTTAGGGCAAGGAGAAAAACTGTTTTTT.

V gene TRBV5-1 combines with J gene TRBJ2-7; perhaps D is TRBD1 or TRBD2 (5 bases each). The CDR3 is 17 residues long. V lost 0 bases, J lost 2 bases, and 18 bases lay in between. CDR1 and CDR2 from the germline V gene are SGHRS and YFSETQ. CDR3 sequence (DNA): TGCGCCAGCAGCTTGGGGGGCTCTAGCAGGAGCCCCTACGAGCAGTACTTC. It specifies CASSLGGSSRSPYEQYF.

The chain carries TRBV3-1 (or the pseudogene TRBV3-2) and TRBJ1-1; D remains unclear. Germline values: CDR1 LGHDT, CDR2 YNNKEL (reference sequence). CDR3 length: 14 amino acids. V was shortened by 0 bases and J by 2 bases, with 7 bases between the two germline ends. For the CDR3, the DNA is TGTGCCAGCAGCCAAGAGTTGGCTAACACTGAAGCTTTCTTT. This codes for CASSQELANTEAFF.

This clone appeared once. The gene calls are TRBV4-2 and TRBJ2-6, with 8 bases that match TRBD2. The trim removed 4 bases at V and 3 bases at J, leaving 14 bases unmatched. This CDR3 spans 19 amino acids. Per germline, CDR1 LGHNA and CDR2 YNFKEQ. CDR3 DNA: TGTGCCAGCAGCCCCTTCGGACCGGGGGGGGCGATTGGGGCCAACGTCCTGACTTTC. Residues: CASSPFGPGGAIGANVLTF.

The chain is built from TRBV2 and TRBJ2-1; TRBD2 is a possible D gene (5 bases). The V and J ends lost 6 bases and 5 bases respectively, with 17 bases between them. CDR3 length: 15 residues. The germline V gene has CDR1 SNHLY and CDR2 FYNNEI. The CDR3 spells CASRKRAEENNEQFF. The CDR3 nucleotides are TGTGCCAGCAGGAAGAGGGCTGAGGAAAACAATGAGCAGTTCTTC.

The V gene is TRBV4-2, the J gene TRBJ1-2, with TRBD1 identical over 8 bases. V shed 0 bases, J shed 8 bases, and the junction held 8 bases outside the gene matches. From germline, CDR1 is LGHNA and CDR2 YNFKEQ. The CDR3 sequence is 15 residues long. Here the CDR3 reads CASSQERTTGVGYTF. DNA of the CDR3: TGTGCCAGCAGCCAAGAAAGGACGACAGGGGTCGGCTACACCTTC.

This clone came up a few times. The chain employs TRBV29-1 and TRBJ2-2; D not certain. V shed 5 bases and J shed 6 bases, with 13 bases lying between them. Germline V CDR1 and CDR2: SQVTM, ANQGSEA. This CDR3 spans 13 amino acids. Written as DNA, the CDR3 is TGCAGCGTTCAAAGTGTTTCTCCCGGGGAGCTGTTTTTT. Encoded protein: CSVQSVSPGELFF.

The chain has TRBV5-1 and TRBJ2-7; tentative D call: TRBD1 (6 bases). Germline CDR1 SGHRS, CDR2 YFSETQ. Trimming removed 1 base at V and 5 bases at J, with 19 bases between. This CDR3 region has 16 residues. The CDR3 sequence: CASSLQPGTHRDEQYF. Written as DNA, the CDR3 is TGCGCCAGCAGCTTGCAACCCGGGACCCACAGGGACGAGCAGTACTTC. Using reference TRBV5-1 and TRBJ2-7 for the parts outside the CDR3, the full variable domain is KAGVTQTPRYLIKTRGQQVTLSCSPISGHRSVSWYQQTPGQGLQFLFEYFSETQRNKGNFPGRFSGRQFSNSRSEMNVSTLELGDSALYLCASSLQPGTHRDEQYFGPGTRLTVT.

The chain links TRBV28 to TRBJ2-3, with 7 bases that match TRBD2. CDR1 is MDHEN, CDR2 SYDVKM, per germline. This CDR3 spans 17 amino acids. V shed 5 bases, J shed 4 bases, and the junction held 15 bases outside the gene matches. The CDR3 nucleotides are TGTGCCAGCAGTGCAGAAGCGGGAAGGCCCCGCCCAGATACGCAGTATTTT. Encoded protein: CASSAEAGRPRPDTQYF.

The chain has TRBV4-2 and TRBJ2-2; D unclear. Germline CDR1 LGHNA, CDR2 YNFKEQ. CDR3 length: 15 residues. The V and J ends lost 0 bases and 1 base respectively, with 6 bases between them. In DNA form, the CDR3 reads TGTGCCAGCAGCCAAGACGACCTGAACACCGGGGAGCTGTTTTTT. The encoded protein is CASSQDDLNTGELFF.

V is TRBV27 and J is TRBJ2-5; 7 nucleotides align to TRBD2. With V trimmed by 8 bases and J by 5 bases, 8 bases remained unmatched. Germline CDR1 MNHEY, CDR2 SMNVEV (reference sequence). This CDR3 contains 13 residues. CDR3: CASSVGGWETQYF. DNA of the CDR3: TGTGCCAGCTCTGTGGGGGGGTGGGAGACCCAGTACTTC.

This clone was seen ten or more times. This chain uses TRBV30 with TRBJ1-5, with D unresolved. The germline V gene encodes CDR1 GTSNPN and CDR2 SVGIG (reference sequence). Trimming stripped 2 bases from V and 1 base from J, with 12 bases between. This CDR3 has 15 residues. Here the CDR3 DNA reads TGTGCCTGGAGTACGAAGGGTTGGAGCAATCAGCCCCAGCATTTT. Residues: CAWSTKGWSNQPQHF.

The V call is TRBV9, the J call TRBJ1-4; D gene uncertain. Trimming left V 1 base short and J 8 bases short, with 9 bases between. This CDR3 is 13 amino acids long. From germline, CDR1 is SGDLS and CDR2 YYNGEE. The CDR3 loop is CASSVNIGEKLFF. CDR3 DNA: TGTGCCAGCAGCGTAAATATTGGAGAAAAACTGTTTTTT.

This clone has just a few counts. This chain uses TRBV11-3 with TRBJ2-1, with TRBD2 matching over 11 bases. The germline gives CDR1 SGHNT, CDR2 YENEEA. V shed 5 bases, J shed 10 bases, and the junction held 7 bases outside the gene matches. CDR3 length: 14 residues. CDR3 coding DNA: TGTGCCAGCAGCAGTAGCGGGGGGGGTGGAGAGCAGTTCTTC. This codes for CASSSSGGGGEQFF. Full variable domain (remainder filled in from reference TRBV11-3 and TRBJ2-1): EAGVVQSPRYKIIEKKQPVAFWCNPISGHNTLYWYLQNLGQGPELLIRYENEEAVDDSQLPKDRFSAERLKGVDSTLKIQPAELGDSAVYLCASSSSGGGGEQFFGPGTRLTVL.

This chain connects TRBV28 to TRBJ1-5; D might be TRBD1 (5 bases). The V gene's germline CDR1 is MDHEN and CDR2 SYDVKM. Trimming removed 6 bases at V and 4 bases at J, with 13 bases between. The CDR3 spans 14 residues. The CDR3 DNA follows: TGTGCCAGCAGCCCCATAGGGGATAATCAGCCCCAGCATTTT. Protein: CASSPIGDNQPQHF.

The V call is TRBV10-1, the J call TRBJ2-7; D perhaps matches TRBD2 (5 bases). The germline V and J ends were trimmed by 6 bases and 7 bases, with 13 bases remaining between them. The CDR3 has 12 amino acids. CDR1 and CDR2 from the germline V gene are WNHNN and SYGVQD (reference sequence). The CDR3 DNA sequence: TGCGCCAGCAGCCTCCAACGGGGTGAGCAGTACTTC. It translates to CASSLQRGEQYF.

J is TRBJ1-2 and V is TRBV19, with TRBD1 matching over 9 bases. Looked up from germline, CDR1 is LNHDA and CDR2 is SQIVND (reference sequence). This CDR3 region has 13 residues. The J segment lost 6 bases and the V segment lost 5 bases, leaving 4 bases of the junction unmatched. This CDR3 is CASSVQGAHGYTF. CDR3 nucleotide sequence: TGTGCCAGTAGTGTACAGGGGGCGCATGGCTACACCTTC.

The gene calls are TRBV3-1 (or the pseudogene TRBV3-2) and TRBJ1-1, with D possibly TRBD1 on 6 matching bases. This CDR3 spans 16 amino acids. The V gene lost 2 bases and the J gene lost 1 base, with 14 bases spanning the gap. The germline gives CDR1 LGHDT, CDR2 YNNKEL (reference sequence). The DNA for the CDR3 is TGTGCCAGCAGCCAATGGGGGGGCGGCACGAACACTGAAGCTTTCTTT. It codes for CASSQWGGGTNTEAFF.